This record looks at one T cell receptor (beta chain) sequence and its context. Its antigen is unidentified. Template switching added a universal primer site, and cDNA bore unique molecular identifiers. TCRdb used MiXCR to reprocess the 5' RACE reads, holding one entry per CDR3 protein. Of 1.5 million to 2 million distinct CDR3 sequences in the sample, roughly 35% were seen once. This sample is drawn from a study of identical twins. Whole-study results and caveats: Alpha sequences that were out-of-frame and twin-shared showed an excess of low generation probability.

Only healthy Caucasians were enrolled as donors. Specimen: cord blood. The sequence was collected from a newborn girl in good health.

The CDR3 protein is CASSATRVQETQYF. The CDR3 coding sequence is TGTGCCAGCAGTGCCACGCGAGTTCAAGAGACCCAGTACTTC. The J gene is TRBJ2-5, the V gene TRBV6-2 or TRBV6-3; D uncertain. V dropped 5 bases and J dropped 2 bases, with 12 bases sitting between them. CDR3 length: 14 amino acids. Germline V gene lookup returns CDR1 MNHEY and CDR2 SVGEGT.